Following are 3 T cell receptor beta chains from one sample sequenced in a study of blood T cell repertoires in COVID-19. The method was immunoSEQ multiplex PCR; TCRdb's version includes in-frame clones alone and lacks a portion of them. The table has 350,000 to 400,000 clones, 70% to 90% seen once. The sequenced sample consisted of peripheral blood. The receptors stem from a woman aged 55-75 years with COVID-19, enrolled during active disease.

The V call is TRBV24-1, the J call TRBJ2-2; 11 positions agree with TRBD1. The trim removed 2 bases at V and 0 bases at J, leaving 10 bases unmatched. CDR3 length equals 20 residues. CDR1 is KGHDR, CDR2 SFDVKD, per germline. The CDR3 region is CATSDSGTGGVISNTGELFF. The CDR3 nucleotides read TGTGCCACCAGTGATTCCGGGACAGGGGGGGTAATTTCGAACACCGGGGAGCTGTTTTTT.

In the case of this clone: One end of the junction is discordant with germline, which a read error may explain. V is TRBV7-6 and J is TRBJ2-5; TRBD1 aligns across 7 bases. This CDR3 has 15 residues. Germline CDR1 is SGHVS and CDR2 is FNYEAQ. Here the CDR3 reads CASSRTTGLQEPQYF. The CDR3 DNA follows: TGTGCCAGCAGCCGTACGACAGGGCTCCAAGAGCCCCAGTACTTC.

This clone has only a few counts. The V and J genes are TRBV6-5 and TRBJ2-3; D is possibly TRBD1 (5 bases). The CDR3 contains 16 residues. The V end lost 0 bases, the J end lost 6 bases, and 16 bases lay between the germline ends. Looked up from germline, CDR1 is MNHEY and CDR2 is SVGAGI. Here the CDR3 DNA reads TGTGCCAGCAGTTACTCGATAGCAGGGATATGGGATACGCAGTATTTT. This encodes CASSYSIAGIWDTQYF.